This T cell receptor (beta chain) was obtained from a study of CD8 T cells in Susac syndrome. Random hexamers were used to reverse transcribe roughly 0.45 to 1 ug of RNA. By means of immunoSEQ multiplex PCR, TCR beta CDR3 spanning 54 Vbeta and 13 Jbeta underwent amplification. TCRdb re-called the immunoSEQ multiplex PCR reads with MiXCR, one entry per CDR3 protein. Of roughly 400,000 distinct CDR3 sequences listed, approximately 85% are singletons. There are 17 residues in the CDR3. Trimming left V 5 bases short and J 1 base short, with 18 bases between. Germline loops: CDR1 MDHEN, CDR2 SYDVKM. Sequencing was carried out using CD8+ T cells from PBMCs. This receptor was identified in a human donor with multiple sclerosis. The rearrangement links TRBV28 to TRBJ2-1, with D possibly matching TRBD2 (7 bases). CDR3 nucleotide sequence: TGTGCCAGCAGTAGGGATCCGGGGGGCGCTTCCTACAATGAGCAGTTCTTC. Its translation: CASSRDPGGASYNEQFF.